The following is a TCR beta chain sequence with its context. Germline V lookup: CDR1 SGHRS, CDR2 YFSETQ. V was shortened by 0 bases and J by 2 bases, with 6 bases between the two germline ends. CDR3 length: 14 amino acids. This sample was included in a study of blood T cell repertoires in COVID-19. Study as a whole: From T cells, B-cell-depleted T cells, or PBMCs came the material, which was cDNA or gDNA.

The table came from immunoSEQ multiplex PCR; TCRdb's copy has only in-frame clones and leaves some out. The table shows about 270,000 clones, with about 88% occurring only once. Patients at the Seattle site were enrolled during active infection and followed longitudinally. The J gene is TRBJ1-3, the V gene TRBV5-1; D might be TRBD1 (5 bases). The TCR sequence derives from a woman in her sixties or seventies with COVID-19, enrolled during active disease. Sequenced input: peripheral blood. This CDR3 reads CASSLGQTGNTIYF. CDR3 sequence (DNA): TGCGCCAGCAGCTTGGGACAGACTGGAAACACCATATATTTT.